Each of the 14 T cell receptor beta chains below was sequenced from the same sample in a study of Tregs in tolerant kidney transplant recipients. Generated by immunoSEQ multiplex PCR, the TCRdb table keeps only in-frame clones and is missing some. The sample features 30,000 to 35,000 clones, with approximately 6.9% in its top ten. The sequencing used CD8+ T cells from blood, collected before the transplant. The receptors stem from a human donor who received a combined kidney and bone marrow transplant.

Concerning this clone: The missing CDR3 end, 3 residues past where the read stops, is filled in from the germline J gene. The chain employs TRBV30 and TRBJ1-5; the D gene is possibly TRBD1 (5 bases). The V gene's germline CDR1 is GTSNPN and CDR2 SVGIG (reference sequence). CDR3 length: 12 amino acids. V was pared by 4 bases and J by 6 bases, with 10 bases between. The CDR3 DNA, read in part, is TGTGCCTGGAACGCAGGGAGTCAGCCC. Protein sequence: CAWNAGSQP. The entire CDR3 is CAWNAGSQPQHF. The full variable domain, with the rest looked up from reference TRBV30 and TRBJ1-5, is SQTIHQWPATLVQPVGSPLSLECTVEGTSNPNLYWYRQAAGRGLQLLFYSVGIGQISSEVPQNLSASRPQDRQFILSSKKLLLSDSGFYLCAWNAGSQPQHFGDGTRLSIL.

In the case of this clone: The read is 3 residues too short to cover the CDR3 end, so that end is filled in from the germline J gene. The gene calls are TRBV7-6 and TRBJ2-3, with 11 bases fitting TRBD2. Trimming took 5 bases from V and 4 from J; bases not matched to a gene: 11. There are 17 residues in the CDR3. The germline V gene has CDR1 SGHVS and CDR2 FNYEAQ. CDR3 in amino acids: CASSPLLAGVEADTQYF. The sequenced CDR3 bases are TGTGCCAGCAGCCCATTACTAGCGGGAGTAGAGGCAGATACG.

On this clone: Read sequence stops 3 residues before the CDR3 end, and the germline J gene provides the missing end. The rearrangement uses TRBV2 and TRBJ1-1, with D possibly being TRBD1 (6 bases). Trimming shortened V by 7 bases and J by 0 bases, and 9 bases separated the two germline ends. This CDR3 spans 13 amino acids. The germline V gene has CDR1 SNHLY and CDR2 FYNNEI. The CDR3 DNA, read in part, is TGTGCCAGCATTGGGGGCATGAACACTGAA. This sequence encodes CASIGGMNTE. The entire CDR3 is CASIGGMNTEAFF.

Note on this clone: The read terminates 3 residues ahead of where the CDR3 ends, so the germline J gene completes it. The rearrangement links TRBV5-1 to TRBJ1-1, with 7 bases fitting TRBD1. With 5 bases clipped from V and 6 bases from J, the junction kept 7 bases outside the gene matches. The V gene's germline CDR1 is SGHRS and CDR2 YFSETQ. The CDR3 sequence is 13 residues long. The CDR3 loop is CASRGQTIPEAFF. The sequenced part of the CDR3 DNA is TGCGCCAGCAGGGGACAGACTATACCTGAA.

As for this clone: The sequence runs out 3 residues before the end of the CDR3; the remainder is reconstructed from the germline J gene. The chain is built from TRBV5-1 and TRBJ1-1; the match to TRBD1 covers 8 bases. V trimming: 4 bases; J trimming: 3 bases; junction bases outside the gene matches: 5. The CDR3 length is 14 residues. Germline V lookup: CDR1 SGHRS, CDR2 YFSETQ. The CDR3 region is CASSAQGAYTEAFF. The covered CDR3 bases are TGCGCCAGCAGCGCTCAGGGGGCTTACACTGAA.

For this clone: The read falls 3 residues short of the CDR3 end, and the missing part is taken from the germline J gene. V gene TRBV7-9 combines with J gene TRBJ2-2; D may be TRBD2 (6 bases). The CDR3 sequence is 14 residues long. Germline lookup yields CDR1 SEHNR and CDR2 FQNEAQ (reference sequence). V was clipped by 6 bases and J by 7 bases, with 15 bases between them. CDR3: CASSGGGYSGELFF. The covered CDR3 bases are TGTGCCAGCAGTGGTGGAGGGTACAGCGGGGAG.

Points on this clone: The read ends 3 residues before the CDR3 terminus; that terminus is restored from the germline J gene. The chain carries TRBV2 and TRBJ1-2; 7 positions match TRBD1. The CDR3 spans 16 residues. J was trimmed by 4 bases and V by 6 bases; bases with no gene match: 14. The germline gives CDR1 SNHLY, CDR2 FYNNEI. The sequenced part of the CDR3 DNA is TGTGCCAGCAGAGGGGAGACAGGACAGGCCATCTATGGC. It specifies CASRGETGQAIYG. The whole CDR3 sequence reads CASRGETGQAIYGYTF.

On this clone itself: The CDR3 goes on 3 residues after the read ends, and that part is filled in from the germline J gene. The chain couples TRBV19 to TRBJ2-1; 9 bases line up with TRBD2. Losses at the gene ends were 7 bases for V and 8 bases for J; bases not matched to a gene: 15. The CDR3 is made up of 16 amino acids. The germline V gene has CDR1 LNHDA and CDR2 SQIVND (reference sequence). The DNA read from the CDR3 is TGTGCCAGTAAGGTTCAGGCGGGAGGGCTGTTGGATGAG. Amino acids: CASKVQAGGLLDE. The complete CDR3 protein is CASKVQAGGLLDEQFF.

As to this clone: The read halts 3 residues ahead of the CDR3 end, with the missing end drawn from the germline J gene. The rearrangement uses TRBV2 and TRBJ1-6; D unresolved. CDR3 length: 15 residues. Germline CDR1 SNHLY, CDR2 FYNNEI. V dropped 6 bases and J dropped 3 bases, with 12 bases sitting between them. Incomplete CDR3 DNA: TGTGCCAGCAGAGAGAACGGTTTCTATAATTCACCC. Translation gives CASRENGFYNSP. The whole CDR3 sequence reads CASRENGFYNSPLHF.

About this clone: The observed sequence ends 3 residues before the CDR3 terminus, with the missing tail filled in from the germline J gene. The genes are TRBV7-6 and TRBJ2-4, with 11 bases lining up with TRBD2. Germline CDR1 reads SGHVS; CDR2 reads FNYEAQ. The CDR3 totals 16 residues. The V gene end was trimmed by 5 bases and the J gene end by 6 bases; junction bases not matched to a gene: 9. The part of the CDR3 DNA that was read is TGTGCCAGCAGCCCCTTAGCGGGAGGGCCGTCAAACATT. Its translation: CASSPLAGGPSNI. From start to end, the CDR3 is CASSPLAGGPSNIQYF.

About this clone: Read data end 3 residues before the CDR3 end; the end is taken from the germline J gene. This chain links TRBV5-1 with TRBJ1-6; no reliable D call. The length of the CDR3 is 14 residues. Germline V gene sequence: CDR1 SGHRS, CDR2 YFSETQ. The CDR3 is CASSLGGLQLTLHF. The sequenced part of the CDR3 DNA is TGCGCCAGCAGCTTGGGTGGGCTACAATTAACC.

Partial CDR3 DNA: TGTGCCAGCAGAGGACTTGAG. Protein: CASRGLE. From start to end, the CDR3 is CASRGLEQFF. The V call is TRBV7-9, the J call TRBJ2-1; the D gene is possibly TRBD2 (5 bases). The read falls 3 residues short of the CDR3 end, and the missing part is taken from the germline J gene. This CDR3 is built from 10 residues. V gave up 6 bases and J gave up 9 bases, with 6 bases separating them. Germline values: CDR1 SEHNR, CDR2 FQNEAQ (reference sequence).

About this clone: The CDR3 end is not reached by the read, which stops 3 residues before it; the germline J gene fills it in. This sequence joins TRBV5-1 and TRBJ2-1; 11 bases align to TRBD2. V lost 2 bases and J lost 4; bases outside the gene matches: 11. The germline V gene has CDR1 SGHRS and CDR2 YFSETQ. The CDR3 runs to 18 residues. The part of the CDR3 DNA that was read is TGCGCCAGCAGCTTTTCGGCTAGCGGGGGGTTTGAGTACAATGAG. Translation: CASSFSASGGFEYNE. The whole CDR3 sequence reads CASSFSASGGFEYNEQFF.

For this clone: The read gets to within 3 residues of the CDR3 end, and the germline J gene fills in the rest. The chain carries TRBV19 and TRBJ1-2; D unclear. Trimming stripped 5 bases from V and 0 bases from J, with 13 bases between. Germline V gene lookup returns CDR1 LNHDA and CDR2 SQIVND (reference sequence). This CDR3 spans 15 amino acids. The CDR3 region is CASSPPFLANYGYTF. The CDR3 DNA, read in part, is TGTGCCAGTAGTCCCCCGTTCCTAGCTAACTATGGC. Complete variable domain (other parts from reference TRBV19 and TRBJ1-2): DGGITQSPKYLFRKEGQNVTLSCEQNLNHDAMYWYRQDPGQGLRLIYYSQIVNDFQKGDIAEGYSVSREKKESFPLTVTSAQKNPTAFYLCASSPPFLANYGYTFGSGTRLTVV.